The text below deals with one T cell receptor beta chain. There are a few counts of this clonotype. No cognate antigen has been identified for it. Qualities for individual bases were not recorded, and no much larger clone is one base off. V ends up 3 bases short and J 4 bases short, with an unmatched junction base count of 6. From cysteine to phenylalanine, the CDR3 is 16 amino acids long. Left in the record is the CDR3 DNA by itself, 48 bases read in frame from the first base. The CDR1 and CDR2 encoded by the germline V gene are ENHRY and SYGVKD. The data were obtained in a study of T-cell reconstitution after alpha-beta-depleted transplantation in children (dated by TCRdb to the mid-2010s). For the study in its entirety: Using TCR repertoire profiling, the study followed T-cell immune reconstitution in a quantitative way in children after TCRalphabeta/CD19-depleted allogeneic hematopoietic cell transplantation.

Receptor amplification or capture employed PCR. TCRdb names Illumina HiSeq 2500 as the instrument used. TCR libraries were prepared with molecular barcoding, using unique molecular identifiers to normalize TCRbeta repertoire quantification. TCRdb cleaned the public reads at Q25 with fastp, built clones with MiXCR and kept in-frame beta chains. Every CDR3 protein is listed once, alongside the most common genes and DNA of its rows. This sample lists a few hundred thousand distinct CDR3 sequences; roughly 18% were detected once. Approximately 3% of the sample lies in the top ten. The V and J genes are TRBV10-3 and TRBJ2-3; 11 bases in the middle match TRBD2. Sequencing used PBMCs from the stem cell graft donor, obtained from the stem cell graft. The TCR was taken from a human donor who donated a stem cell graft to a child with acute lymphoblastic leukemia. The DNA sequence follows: TGTGCCATCAGTGACCTTAGCGGGAGGGCCTCAGATACGCAGTATTTT. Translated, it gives CAISDLSGRASDTQYF.